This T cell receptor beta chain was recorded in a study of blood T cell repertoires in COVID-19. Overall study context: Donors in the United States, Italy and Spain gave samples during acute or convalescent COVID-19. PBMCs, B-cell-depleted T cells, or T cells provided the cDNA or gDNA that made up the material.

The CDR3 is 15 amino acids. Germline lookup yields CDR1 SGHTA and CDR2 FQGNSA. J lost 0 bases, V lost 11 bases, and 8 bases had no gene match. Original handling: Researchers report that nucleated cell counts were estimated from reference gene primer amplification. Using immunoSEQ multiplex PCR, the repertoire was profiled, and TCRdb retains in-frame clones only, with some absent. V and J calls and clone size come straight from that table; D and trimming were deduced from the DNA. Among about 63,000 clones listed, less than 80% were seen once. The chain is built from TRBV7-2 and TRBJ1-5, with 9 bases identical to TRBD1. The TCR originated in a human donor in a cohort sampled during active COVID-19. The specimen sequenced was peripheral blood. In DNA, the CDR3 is TGTGCCCACCTGGGGACAGGGACTAGCAATCAGCCCCAGCATTTT. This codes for CAHLGTGTSNQPQHF.